The rows below give T cell receptor beta chains drawn from one sample of a study of T cell repertoires in cytomegalovirus infection. One entry per CDR3 protein results from TCRdb running MiXCR on the reads. Of approximately 700,000 distinct CDR3 sequences listed, 35% to 40% were seen once; the top ten hold about 2.8%. Sequencing was done on a sample of PBMCs. These receptors all stem from a human donor in good health (CMV status not recorded). Some clones in this sample may be carry-over from other donors' samples. CDR3s leave out the opening cysteine and the closing phenylalanine or tryptophan. Each record gives: J gene, clone size, V gene, CDR3 protein. Clone size is shown for a subset of rows, as once, few, many or a class of expanded clone.

TRBJ2-6,few,TRBV4-1,ASSQTERASGANVLT
TRBJ2-5,-,TRBV28,ASHTALEETQY
TRBJ1-1,-,TRBV18,ASSPVTDTEAF
TRBJ2-3,many,TRBV7-8,ASSSRTGVNSDTQY
TRBJ1-2,-,TRBV11-2,ASSSPPALGYGYT
TRBJ1-4,many,TRBV7-2,ASRFGRRGDEKLF
TRBJ1-4,-,TRBV12-3/TRBV12-4,ASSFPRGGKKLF
TRBJ1-4,-,TRBV6-5,ASSYYGSSEKLF
TRBJ2-5,-,TRBV28,ASSDRRPQETQY
TRBJ1-5,-,TRBV20-1,SARGRVGNQPQH
TRBJ1-1,-,TRBV10-3,AIREISNTEAF
TRBJ1-6,few,TRBV12-3/TRBV12-4,ASSLGGGDNSPLH
TRBJ2-7,many,TRBV7-2,ASSLFLGSEQY
TRBJ1-5,-,TRBV7-2,ASSRDRDRYSNQPQH
TRBJ2-1,-,TRBV28,ASSLLGLAGVNEQF
TRBJ2-5,few,TRBV7-2,ASSLAGALQETQY
TRBJ2-3,few,TRBV25-1,ASSGRQGGSTDTQY
TRBJ2-1,-,TRBV11-2,ASSPAGGTTYNEQF
TRBJ2-7,-,TRBV20-1,SASPLASSYEQY
TRBJ1-6,-,TRBV28,ASSFAGTAGWDNSPLH
TRBJ1-4,few,TRBV6-5,ASSRGQRNEKLF
TRBJ2-3,many,TRBV7-2,ASSWQGSLDTQY
TRBJ2-3,-,TRBV28,ASSLFGGSSGKDTQY
TRBJ1-5,many,TRBV20-1,SASIGRGGQPQH
TRBJ2-1,-,TRBV27,ASSQYSRGTYNEQF
TRBJ2-2,-,TRBV4-1,ASSPTGIAHTGELF
TRBJ1-4,few,TRBV29-1,SGGQGVGEKLF
TRBJ2-7,-,TRBV6-6,ASSYSWTGEQY
TRBJ1-5,-,TRBV28,ASSLFQQGLSNQPQH